Here is one TCR beta chain with its context. Per the germline V gene, CDR1 is LGHNA and CDR2 is YSLEER. CDR3 length: 13 residues. The V end was cut by 1 base, the J end by 6 bases, with 6 bases between. The data were taken from a study of blood T cell repertoires in COVID-19. Study-wide background: From T cells, B-cell-depleted T cells, or PBMCs came the material, which was cDNA or gDNA.

The assay was immunoSEQ multiplex PCR, and TCRdb's table has in-frame clones only and misses some. The sample has roughly 80,000 clones, around nine tenths seen once; the top ten hold around 1.9%. Sequencing was done on a sample of peripheral blood. The J gene is TRBJ2-2, the V gene TRBV4-3; no firm D call. The receptor was isolated from a woman aged 60-70 years with acute or convalescent COVID-19. The CDR3 DNA reads as TGCGCCAGCAGCCAAGTCGTAGCCGGGGAGCTGTTTTTT. It yields the protein CASSQVVAGELFF.